The present TCR beta chain was sequenced within a study of CD8+CD57+ T cells in acquired aplastic anemia. Genomic DNA acted as the template from which TCR beta VDJ combination and CDR3 sequence profiling were carried out. TCRdb itself ran the reads through MiXCR, one entry per CDR3 protein. Of more than 150,000 distinct CDR3 sequences in the sample, around 45% were seen once. Before being chosen for sequencing, patients had shown CD8+CD57+ cell expansion by flow cytometry. The CDR3 contains 15 residues. Germline-derived CDR1 and CDR2 are SEHNR and FQNEAQ (reference sequence). V lost 5 bases and J 5 bases, leaving 15 bases between the germline ends. This clonotype was picked up many times.

The chain employs TRBV7-9 and TRBJ2-2, with D tentatively TRBD1 (7 bases). The source material was sorted CD4+, CD8+, or CD8+CD57+ T cells (not recorded which) from PBMCs. The clonotype originates from a human donor with aplastic anemia. CDR3: CASSPGGGRTGELFF. CDR3 nucleotide sequence: TGTGCCAGCAGCCCTGGAGGGGGCCGTACCGGGGAGCTGTTTTTT.